Presented here are 20 T cell receptor beta chains from one specimen sequenced in a study of T cell changes during pregnancy in multiple sclerosis. Here immunoSEQ multiplex PCR was the method, and the copy in TCRdb shows in-frame clones only, minus some. Of more than 80,000 clones detected, 90% to 95% appear once; the ten largest clones hold 3% to 4%. Sequenced material: PBMCs, taken in the first trimester of pregnancy. The receptors shown here come from a female donor in good health, serving as a control in a pregnancy study. Some clones in this sample may be carry-over from other donors' samples.

The chain employs TRBV11-2 and TRBJ2-3, with D perhaps TRBD2 (7 bases). CDR1 SGHAT and CDR2 FQNNGV come from the germline V gene. CDR3 length: 15 residues. Trimming pared 10 bases from V and 5 bases from J, leaving 22 bases between. The CDR3 DNA follows: TGTGCCACCAGGGGTGGCGGGAGAATTGTAGATACGCAGTATTTT. Protein sequence: CATRGGGRIVDTQYF.

The V gene is TRBV28, the J gene TRBJ1-2; D unresolved. CDR3 length: 14 amino acids. V shed 4 bases and J shed 2 bases, with 11 bases lying between them. Germline CDR1 is MDHEN and CDR2 is SYDVKM. CDR3 amino acids: CASSSPGGNYGYTF. The CDR3 DNA is TGTGCCAGCAGTTCGCCGGGCGGGAACTATGGCTACACCTTC.

V and J are TRBV2 and TRBJ2-7; perhaps TRBD1 as D (6 bases). This CDR3 spans 14 amino acids. V lost 4 bases and J lost 5, with 15 bases in between. Germline V gene lookup returns CDR1 SNHLY and CDR2 FYNNEI. The CDR3 region is CASSGTDPRDEQYF. The DNA of the CDR3 is TGTGCCAGCAGTGGGACAGACCCCCGGGACGAGCAGTACTTC.

The chain is built from TRBV25-1 and TRBJ1-2; D unclear. Germline CDR1 MGHDK, CDR2 SYGVNS. The CDR3 spans 13 residues. The germline V and J ends were trimmed by 0 bases and 3 bases, with 5 bases remaining between them. The CDR3 nucleotides read TGTGCCAGCAGTGAATATCAGGACTATGGCTACACCTTC. Translation gives CASSEYQDYGYTF.

V usage is TRBV27 and J usage is TRBJ1-2, with 7 nucleotides matching TRBD1. The germline gives CDR1 MNHEY, CDR2 SMNVEV (reference sequence). With V trimmed by 8 bases and J by 5 bases, 11 bases remained unmatched. CDR3 length: 14 amino acids. CDR3 region: CASARTGAVYGYTF. CDR3 DNA sequence: TGTGCCAGCGCCCGCACAGGGGCGGTGTATGGCTACACCTTC.

The chain uses TRBV2 and TRBJ2-7, with 7 bases that match TRBD1. Germline CDR1 reads SNHLY; CDR2 reads FYNNEI. The CDR3 has 15 residues. Unmatched junction bases numbered 14, after V lost 6 bases and J lost 6 bases. CDR3 sequence (DNA): TGTGCCAGCAGGACACAACAGGGGCCGGGGTCCGAGCAGTACTTC. It is translated as CASRTQQGPGSEQYF.

The chain uses TRBV5-4 and TRBJ2-7, with D uncertain. The CDR3 extends over 16 amino acids. V was shortened by 4 bases and J by 5 bases, with 22 bases between the two germline ends. Germline V gene data show CDR1 as SGHNT and CDR2 as YYREEE (reference sequence). CDR3 residues: CASSRRVFAGSHEQYF. In DNA form, the CDR3 reads TGTGCCAGCAGCCGGCGTGTGTTTGCAGGTTCCCACGAGCAGTACTTC.

The chain links TRBV7-2 to TRBJ2-3; TRBD2 aligns across 10 bases. CDR1 is SGHTA, CDR2 FQGNSA, per germline. There are 15 residues in the CDR3. Unmatched junction bases numbered 5, after V lost 2 bases and J lost 6 bases. The CDR3 DNA follows: TGTGCCAGCAGCTTAAGCGGGAGGGCCGGGGATACGCAGTATTTT. It is translated as CASSLSGRAGDTQYF.

This rearrangement joins TRBV11-1 to TRBJ2-2; 9 nucleotides agree with TRBD1. This CDR3 region has 16 residues. Trimming at V came to 5 bases and at J to 10 bases, leaving 14 bases not matched to a gene. From germline, CDR1 is SGHAT and CDR2 FQDESV (reference sequence). CDR3 bases: TGTGCCAGCAGCCCTCGGGACAGGGTATCAAAGGAGGAGCTGTTTTTT. This translates into CASSPRDRVSKEELFF.

The chain is built from TRBV7-3 and TRBJ2-1; D perhaps matches TRBD2 (6 bases). The CDR3 length is 17 residues. Trimming cost V 0 bases and J 0 bases, with 12 bases left between them. CDR1 and CDR2 from the germline V gene are SGHTA and FQGTGA. The CDR3 protein is CASSLTGGPRSYNEQFF. The DNA of the CDR3 is TGTGCCAGCAGCTTAACCGGAGGGCCCCGCTCCTACAATGAGCAGTTCTTC.

V usage is TRBV28 and J usage is TRBJ2-7; 9 bases are shared with TRBD1. Germline V gene data show CDR1 as MDHEN and CDR2 as SYDVKM. Unmatched junction bases numbered 14, after V lost 4 bases and J lost 4 bases. The CDR3 is 17 residues long. CDR3 loop: CASSSTLGQGSSYEQYF. The CDR3, as DNA: TGTGCCAGCAGTTCCACCCTTGGACAGGGGTCGAGTTACGAGCAGTACTTC.

The chain couples TRBV7-9 to TRBJ2-5; D remains unclear. CDR1 and CDR2 from the germline V gene are SEHNR and FQNEAQ (reference sequence). V shed 2 bases and J shed 0 bases, with 13 bases lying between them. The CDR3 consists of 16 residues. The chain's CDR3 is CASSLISGGHQETQYF. The CDR3 DNA sequence: TGTGCCAGCAGCTTAATCAGTGGCGGCCACCAAGAGACCCAGTACTTC.

This chain joins TRBV14 and TRBJ2-1; 11 bases are shared with TRBD1. This CDR3 contains 15 residues. CDR1 SGHDN and CDR2 FVKESK come from the germline V gene. Trimming removed 3 bases from V and 6 bases from J; junction bases left unmatched: 4. The CDR3 bases are TGTGCCAGCAGCCATCGGACAGGGGGCTTCAATGAGCAGTTCTTC. It encodes CASSHRTGGFNEQFF.

The V and J genes are TRBV7-6 and TRBJ2-7, with 11 bases that match TRBD2. The CDR3 runs 16 residues. CDR1 and CDR2 (germline): SGHVS, FNYEAQ. J gave up 3 bases and V 5 bases, and 9 bases lay outside the gene matches. CDR3 protein: CASSPQLAGENYEQYF. The CDR3 region has the DNA TGTGCCAGCAGCCCCCAACTAGCGGGAGAGAACTACGAGCAGTACTTC.

The chain joins TRBV2 to TRBJ2-3; TRBD2 aligns across 7 bases. The CDR3 extends over 14 amino acids. Germline CDR1 SNHLY, CDR2 FYNNEI. Unmatched junction bases numbered 6, after V lost 3 bases and J lost 6 bases. The CDR3 here is CASSDWEGPDTQYF. The CDR3 coding sequence is TGTGCCAGCAGTGACTGGGAGGGCCCGGATACGCAGTATTTT. The full variable domain, rest sourced from reference TRBV2 and TRBJ2-3, is EPEVTQTPSHQVTQMGQEVILRCVPISNHLYFYWYRQILGQKVEFLVSFYNNEISEKSEIFDDQFSVERPDGSNFTLKIRSTKLEDSAMYFCASSDWEGPDTQYFGPGTRLTVL.

This clone was seen only once. The rearrangement uses TRBV6-5 and TRBJ1-1, with TRBD1 identical over 7 bases. This CDR3 has 16 residues. Per germline, CDR1 MNHEY and CDR2 SVGAGI. V gave up 3 bases and J gave up 4 bases; unmatched junction bases: 11. The CDR3 loop is CASSYGQVATITEAFF. CDR3 nucleotide sequence: TGTGCCAGCAGTTATGGACAGGTCGCGACAATCACTGAAGCTTTCTTT.

The rearrangement uses TRBV5-1 and TRBJ2-1; 9 bases map to TRBD2. Trimming removed 4 bases from V and 4 bases from J; junction bases left unmatched: 9. The germline CDR1 and CDR2 sequences are SGHRS and YFSETQ. This CDR3 has 16 residues. CDR3 sequence: CASSTKASGVYNEQFF. DNA for the CDR3: TGCGCCAGCAGCACGAAGGCTAGCGGGGTTTACAATGAGCAGTTCTTC.

The genes are TRBV5-5 and TRBJ1-1; D might be TRBD1 (5 bases). From germline, CDR1 is SGHKS and CDR2 YYEKEE (reference sequence). V was clipped by 10 bases and J by 0 bases, with 10 bases between them. The CDR3 has 12 amino acids. The CDR3 protein is CAVGDLNTEAFF. The CDR3 DNA reads TGTGCCGTAGGGGACTTGAACACTGAAGCTTTCTTT. Filled out from reference TRBV5-5 and TRBJ1-1, the complete variable domain reads DAGVTQSPTHLIKTRGQQVTLRCSPISGHKSVSWYQQVLGQGPQFIFQYYEKEERGRGNFPDRFSARQFPNYSSELNVNALLLGDSALYLCAVGDLNTEAFFGQGTRLTVV.

This chain connects TRBV10-3 to TRBJ1-6, with 7 bases identical to TRBD1. Trimming removed 6 bases from V and 7 bases from J; junction bases left unmatched: 9. The germline CDR1 and CDR2 sequences are ENHRY and SYGVKD. This CDR3 is 15 amino acids long. This CDR3 is CAISRSGGRNSPLHF. Written as DNA, the CDR3 is TGTGCCATCAGCCGGTCAGGGGGGCGAAATTCACCCCTCCACTTT.

The chain combines TRBV6-1 with TRBJ1-1; possibly TRBD1 for D (6 bases). Per the germline V gene, CDR1 is MNHNS and CDR2 is SASEGT. The V gene lost 2 bases and the J gene lost 4 bases, with 14 bases spanning the gap. This CDR3 is 15 amino acids long. In DNA, the CDR3 is TGTGCCAGCAGTGAATTAGGGGGATCGGGCACTGAAGCTTTCTTT. This encodes CASSELGGSGTEAFF.